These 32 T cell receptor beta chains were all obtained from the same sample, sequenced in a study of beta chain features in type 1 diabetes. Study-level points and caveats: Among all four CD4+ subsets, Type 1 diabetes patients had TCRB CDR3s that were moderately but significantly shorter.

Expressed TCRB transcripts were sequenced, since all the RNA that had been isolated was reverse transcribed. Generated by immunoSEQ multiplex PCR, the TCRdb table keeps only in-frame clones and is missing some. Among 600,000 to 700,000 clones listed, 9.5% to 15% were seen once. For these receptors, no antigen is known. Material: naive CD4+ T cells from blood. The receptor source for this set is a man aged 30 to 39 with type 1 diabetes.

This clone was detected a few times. CDR3 in amino acids: CARPPTGVSYNEQFF. The CDR3 DNA reads as TGTGCCAGACCTCCTACTGGGGTCTCCTACAATGAGCAGTTCTTC. The gene calls are TRBV6-5 and TRBJ2-1; no clear D. This CDR3 spans 15 amino acids. CDR1 is MNHEY and CDR2 is SVGAGI in the germline V gene. V lost 9 bases and J lost 0, with 15 bases in between.

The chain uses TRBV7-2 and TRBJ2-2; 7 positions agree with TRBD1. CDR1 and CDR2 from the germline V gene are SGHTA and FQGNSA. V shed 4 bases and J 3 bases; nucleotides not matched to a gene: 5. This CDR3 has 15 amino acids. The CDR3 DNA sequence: TGTGCCAGCAGCTCACAGGGGCGCTACACCGGGGAGCTGTTTTTT. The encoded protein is CASSSQGRYTGELFF.

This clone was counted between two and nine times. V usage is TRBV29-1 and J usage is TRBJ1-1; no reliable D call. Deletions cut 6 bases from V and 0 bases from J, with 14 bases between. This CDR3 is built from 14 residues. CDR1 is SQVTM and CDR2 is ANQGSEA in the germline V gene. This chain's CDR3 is CSVRNSHMNTEAFF. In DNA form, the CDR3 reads TGCAGCGTCCGTAACAGCCACATGAACACTGAAGCTTTCTTT.

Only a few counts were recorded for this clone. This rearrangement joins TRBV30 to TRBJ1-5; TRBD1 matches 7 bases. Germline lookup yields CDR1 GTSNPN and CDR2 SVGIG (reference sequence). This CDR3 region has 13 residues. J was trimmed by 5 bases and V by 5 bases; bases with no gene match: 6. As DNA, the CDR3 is TGTGCCTGGGCCTCGACAGGGTATCAGCCCCAGCATTTT. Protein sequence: CAWASTGYQPQHF. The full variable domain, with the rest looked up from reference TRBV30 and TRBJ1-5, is SQTIHQWPATLVQPVGSPLSLECTVEGTSNPNLYWYRQAAGRGLQLLFYSVGIGQISSEVPQNLSASRPQDRQFILSSKKLLLSDSGFYLCAWASTGYQPQHFGDGTRLSIL.

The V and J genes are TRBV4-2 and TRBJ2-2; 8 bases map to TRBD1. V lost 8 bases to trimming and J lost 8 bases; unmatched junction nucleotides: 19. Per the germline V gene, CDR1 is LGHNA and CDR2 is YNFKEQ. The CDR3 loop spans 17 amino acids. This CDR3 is CASGNANPRQGMGELFF. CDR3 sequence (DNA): TGTGCCAGCGGCAACGCTAACCCCCGACAGGGGATGGGGGAGCTGTTTTTT.

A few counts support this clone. The CDR3 region is CASSFGRGLPNSPLHF. The CDR3 DNA reads TGTGCCAGCAGTTTCGGCCGGGGCCTACCGAATTCACCCCTCCACTTT. The chain carries TRBV27 and TRBJ1-6, with a tentative D call TRBD1 (5 bases). Germline-derived CDR1 and CDR2 are MNHEY and SMNVEV (reference sequence). Trimming shortened V by 3 bases and J by 7 bases, and 16 bases separated the two germline ends. This CDR3 has 16 amino acids.

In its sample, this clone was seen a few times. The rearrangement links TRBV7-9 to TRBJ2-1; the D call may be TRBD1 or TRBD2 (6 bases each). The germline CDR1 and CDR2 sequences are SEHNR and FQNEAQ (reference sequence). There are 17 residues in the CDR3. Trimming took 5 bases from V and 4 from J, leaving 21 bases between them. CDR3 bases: TGTGCCAGCAGCCAGAGGGGGGCCCATCTCCCTTACAATGAGCAGTTCTTC. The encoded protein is CASSQRGAHLPYNEQFF.

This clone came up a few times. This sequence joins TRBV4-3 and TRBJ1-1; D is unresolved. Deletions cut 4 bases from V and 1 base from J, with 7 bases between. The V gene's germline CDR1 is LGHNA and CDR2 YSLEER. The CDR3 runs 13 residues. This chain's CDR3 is CASSLTRNTEAFF. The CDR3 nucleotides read TGCGCCAGCAGCCTTACAAGGAACACTGAAGCTTTCTTT.

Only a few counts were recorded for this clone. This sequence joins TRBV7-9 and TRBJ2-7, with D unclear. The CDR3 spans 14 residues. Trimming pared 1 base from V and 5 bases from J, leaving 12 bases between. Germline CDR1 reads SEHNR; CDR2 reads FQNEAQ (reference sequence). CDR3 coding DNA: TGTGCCAGCAGCTTAGGGTCCGGCGCGGACGAGCAGTACTTC. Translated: CASSLGSGADEQYF. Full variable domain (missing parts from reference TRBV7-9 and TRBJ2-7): DTGVSQNPRHKITKRGQNVTFRCDPISEHNRLYWYRQTLGQGPEFLTYFQNEAQLEKSRLLSDRFSAERPKGSFSTLEIQRTEQGDSAMYLCASSLGSGADEQYFGPGTRLTVT.

The CDR3 DNA reads TGCAGCGTTGAAGCAGTATCAAATACGCAGTATTTT. Protein sequence: CSVEAVSNTQYF. This chain connects TRBV29-1 to TRBJ2-3; D is unclear. Trimming removed 1 base from V and 7 bases from J, with 9 bases in between. The CDR3 contains 12 residues. Per the germline V gene, CDR1 is SQVTM and CDR2 is ANQGSEA.

In nucleotides, the CDR3 is TGTGCCAGCAGCTTATTAGGCGGTGAAGCTTTCTTT. Encoded protein: CASSLLGGEAFF. This chain joins TRBV7-2 and TRBJ1-1, with D unclear. This CDR3 region has 12 residues. The V end lost 2 bases, the J end lost 7 bases, and 8 bases lay between the germline ends. Germline CDR1 is SGHTA and CDR2 is FQGNSA.

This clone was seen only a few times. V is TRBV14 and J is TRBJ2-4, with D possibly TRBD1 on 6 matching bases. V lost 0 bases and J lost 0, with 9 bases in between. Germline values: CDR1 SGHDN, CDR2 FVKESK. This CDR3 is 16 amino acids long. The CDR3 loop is CASSQEFRGAKNIQYF. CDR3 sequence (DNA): TGTGCCAGCAGCCAAGAGTTCAGGGGAGCCAAAAACATTCAGTACTTC.

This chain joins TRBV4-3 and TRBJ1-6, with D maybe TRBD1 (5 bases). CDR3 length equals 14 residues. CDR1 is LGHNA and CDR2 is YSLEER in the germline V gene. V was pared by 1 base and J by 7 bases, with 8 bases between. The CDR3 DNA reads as TGCGCCAGCAGCCAAGTCAGGGTAAATTCACCCCTCCACTTT. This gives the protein CASSQVRVNSPLHF.

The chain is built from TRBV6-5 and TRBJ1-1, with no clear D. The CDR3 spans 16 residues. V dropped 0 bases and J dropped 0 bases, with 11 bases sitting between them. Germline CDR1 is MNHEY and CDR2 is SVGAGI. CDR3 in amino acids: CASSYSIVNMNTEAFF. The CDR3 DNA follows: TGTGCCAGCAGTTACTCGATAGTAAATATGAACACTGAAGCTTTCTTT.

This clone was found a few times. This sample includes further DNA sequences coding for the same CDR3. Written as DNA, the CDR3 is TGTGCCACCAGCAGGGGACAGGGGACCACCTACGAGCAGTACTTC. Translating it yields CATSRGQGTTYEQYF. The rearrangement links TRBV15 to TRBJ2-7; 10 nucleotides line up with TRBD1. The germline CDR1 and CDR2 sequences are LNHNV and YYDKDF (reference sequence). The junction had 4 bases not matched to a gene; V was cut back by 3 bases and J by 2 bases. The length of the CDR3 is 15 residues.

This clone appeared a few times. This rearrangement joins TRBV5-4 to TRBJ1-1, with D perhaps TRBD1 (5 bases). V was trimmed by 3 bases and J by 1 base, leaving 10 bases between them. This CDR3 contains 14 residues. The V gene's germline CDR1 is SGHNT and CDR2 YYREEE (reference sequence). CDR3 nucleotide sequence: TGTGCCAGCAGCTACTCCACAGGGAACACTGAAGCTTTCTTT. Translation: CASSYSTGNTEAFF. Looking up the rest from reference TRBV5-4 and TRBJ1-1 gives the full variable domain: ETGVTQSPTHLIKTRGQQVTLRCSSQSGHNTVSWYQQALGQGPQFIFQYYREEENGRGNFPPRFSGLQFPNYSSELNVNALELDDSALYLCASSYSTGNTEAFFGQGTRLTVV.

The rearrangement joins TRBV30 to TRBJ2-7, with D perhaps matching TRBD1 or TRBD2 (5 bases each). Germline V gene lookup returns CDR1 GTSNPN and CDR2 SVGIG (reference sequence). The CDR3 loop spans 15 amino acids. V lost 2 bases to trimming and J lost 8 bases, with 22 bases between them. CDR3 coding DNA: TGTGCCTGGAGTCTGGGGGTCTCTGCAATCTCCCAGCAGTACTTC. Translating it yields CAWSLGVSAISQQYF.

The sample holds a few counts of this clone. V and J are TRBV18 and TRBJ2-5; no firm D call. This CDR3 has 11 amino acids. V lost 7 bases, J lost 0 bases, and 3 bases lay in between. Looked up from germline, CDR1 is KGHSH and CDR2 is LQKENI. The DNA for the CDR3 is TGTGCCAGCTACGACCAAGAGACCCAGTACTTC. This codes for CASYDQETQYF.

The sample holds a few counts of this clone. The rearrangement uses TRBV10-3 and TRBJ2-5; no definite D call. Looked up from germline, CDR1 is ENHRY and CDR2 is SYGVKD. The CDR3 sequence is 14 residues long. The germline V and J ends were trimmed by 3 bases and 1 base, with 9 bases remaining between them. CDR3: CAISDRAFQETQYF. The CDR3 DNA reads TGTGCCATCAGTGACCGGGCCTTCCAAGAGACCCAGTACTTC.

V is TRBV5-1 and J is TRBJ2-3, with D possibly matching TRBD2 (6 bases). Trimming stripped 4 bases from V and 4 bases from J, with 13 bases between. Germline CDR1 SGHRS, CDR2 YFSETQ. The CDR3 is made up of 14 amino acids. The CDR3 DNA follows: TGCGCCAGCAGCCCACCTAGCGTCGCAGATACGCAGTATTTT. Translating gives CASSPPSVADTQYF.

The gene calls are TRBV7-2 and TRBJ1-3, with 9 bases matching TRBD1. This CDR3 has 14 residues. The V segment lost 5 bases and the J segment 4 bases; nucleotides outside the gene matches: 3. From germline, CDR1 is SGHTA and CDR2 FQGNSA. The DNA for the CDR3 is TGTGCCAGCAGCCCGACAGGGGGAGGAAACACCATATATTTT. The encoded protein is CASSPTGGGNTIYF.

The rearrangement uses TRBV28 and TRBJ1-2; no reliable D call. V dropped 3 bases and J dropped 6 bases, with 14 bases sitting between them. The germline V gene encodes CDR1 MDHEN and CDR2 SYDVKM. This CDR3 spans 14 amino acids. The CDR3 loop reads CASSFSLWVNGYTF. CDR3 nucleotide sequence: TGTGCCAGCAGTTTTTCCCTTTGGGTTAATGGCTACACCTTC.

The CDR3 spells CASSSGPEIEKLFF. The CDR3 region has the DNA TGTGCCAGCAGCTCCGGCCCGGAGATTGAAAAACTGTTTTTT. The V gene is TRBV7-6, the J gene TRBJ1-4, with D uncertain. CDR3 length: 14 amino acids. Germline CDR1 SGHVS, CDR2 FNYEAQ. Trimming shortened V by 4 bases and J by 7 bases, and 13 bases separated the two germline ends.

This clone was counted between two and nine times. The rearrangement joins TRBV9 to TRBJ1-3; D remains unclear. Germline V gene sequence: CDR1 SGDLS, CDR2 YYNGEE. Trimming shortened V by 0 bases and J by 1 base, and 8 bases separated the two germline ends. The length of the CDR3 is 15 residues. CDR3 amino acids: CASSVDGRSGNTIYF. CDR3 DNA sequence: TGTGCCAGCAGCGTAGATGGCCGTTCTGGAAACACCATATATTTT.

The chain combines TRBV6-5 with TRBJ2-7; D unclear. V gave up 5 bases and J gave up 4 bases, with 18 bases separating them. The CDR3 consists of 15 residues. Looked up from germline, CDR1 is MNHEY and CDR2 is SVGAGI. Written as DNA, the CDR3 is TGTGCCAGCAGTCGTAACGTCTCCCCCCGTTACGAGCAGTACTTC. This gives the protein CASSRNVSPRYEQYF.

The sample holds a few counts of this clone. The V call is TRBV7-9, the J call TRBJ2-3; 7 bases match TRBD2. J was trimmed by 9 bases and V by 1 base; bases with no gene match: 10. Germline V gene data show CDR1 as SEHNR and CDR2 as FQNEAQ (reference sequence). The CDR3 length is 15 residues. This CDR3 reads CASSLVVAGERTQYF. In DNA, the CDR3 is TGTGCCAGCAGCTTAGTAGTGGCGGGAGAAAGGACGCAGTATTTT.

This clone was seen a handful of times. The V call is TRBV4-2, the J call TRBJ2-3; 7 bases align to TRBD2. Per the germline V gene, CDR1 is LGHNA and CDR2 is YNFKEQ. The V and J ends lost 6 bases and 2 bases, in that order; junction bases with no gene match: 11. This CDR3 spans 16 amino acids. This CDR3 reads CASRYASSGYTDTQYF. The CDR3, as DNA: TGTGCCAGCAGGTATGCGTCTAGCGGCTACACAGATACGCAGTATTTT.

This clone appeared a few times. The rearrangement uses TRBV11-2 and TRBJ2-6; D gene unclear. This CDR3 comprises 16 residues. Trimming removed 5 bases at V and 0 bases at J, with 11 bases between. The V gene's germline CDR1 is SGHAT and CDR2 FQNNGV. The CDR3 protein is CASSLRFNSGANVLTF. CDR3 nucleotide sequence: TGTGCCAGCAGCCTAAGGTTCAACTCTGGGGCCAACGTCCTGACTTTC.

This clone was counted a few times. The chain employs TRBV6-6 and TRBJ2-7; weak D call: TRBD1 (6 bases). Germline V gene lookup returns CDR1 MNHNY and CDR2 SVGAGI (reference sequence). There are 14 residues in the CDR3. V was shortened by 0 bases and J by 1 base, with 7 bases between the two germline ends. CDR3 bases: TGTGCCAGCAGTTACTCGCAGGGGTCCTACGAGCAGTACTTC. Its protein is CASSYSQGSYEQYF.

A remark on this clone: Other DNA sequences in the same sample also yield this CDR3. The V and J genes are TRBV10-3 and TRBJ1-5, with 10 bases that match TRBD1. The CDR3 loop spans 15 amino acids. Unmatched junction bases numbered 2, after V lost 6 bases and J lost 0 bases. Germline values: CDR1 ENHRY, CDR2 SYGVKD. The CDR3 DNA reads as TGTGCCATCAGCGGGACAGGGGATAGCAATCAGCCCCAGCATTTT. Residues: CAISGTGDSNQPQHF.

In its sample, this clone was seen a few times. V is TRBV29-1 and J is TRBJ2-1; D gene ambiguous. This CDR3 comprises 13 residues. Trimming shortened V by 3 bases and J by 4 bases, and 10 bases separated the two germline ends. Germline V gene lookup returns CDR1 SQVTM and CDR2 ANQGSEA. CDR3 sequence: CSVERSRYNEQFF. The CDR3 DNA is TGCAGCGTTGAGCGAAGCCGGTACAATGAGCAGTTCTTC.

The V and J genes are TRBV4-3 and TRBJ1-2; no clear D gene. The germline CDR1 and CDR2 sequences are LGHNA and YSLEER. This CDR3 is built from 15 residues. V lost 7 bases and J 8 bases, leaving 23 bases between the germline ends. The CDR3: CASTPHAGWSGGYTF. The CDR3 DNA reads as TGCGCCAGCACCCCGCATGCGGGTTGGTCAGGAGGCTACACCTTC.